This paragraph reports one T cell receptor beta chain. Its antigen is not identified. Amplified TCR beta CDR3 regions came from RNA transcripts. RT-PCR in the first round (using the HTBI primer set) targeted the TCR CDR3. TCRdb used MiXCR to reprocess the multiplex PCR reads, holding one entry per CDR3 protein. The sample holds about 760,000 distinct CDR3 sequences, 35% seen once. CDR3 size: 13 residues. Trimming stripped 7 bases from V and 5 bases from J, with 15 bases between. Germline CDR1 is MDHEN and CDR2 is SYDVKM. The data derive from a study of T cells in Graves' hyperthyroidism and ophthalmopathy. Patients aged 18 to 65 had newly diagnosed hyperthyroidism lasting under 2 months. General study results and limits: Stable hyperthyroidism and ophthalmopathy were separated using 13 V-J signatures.

This TCR was recovered from a woman aged 40 to 49 with Graves' hyperthyroidism. The sequencing input was blood. V and J are TRBV28 and TRBJ2-7; D might be TRBD1 (5 bases). DNA for the CDR3: TGTGCCAGCAATTCAGGGATTAACGACGAGCAGTACTTC. Amino acids: CASNSGINDEQYF. The variable domain in full, completed from reference TRBV28 and TRBJ2-7, reads DVKVTQSSRYLVKRTGEKVFLECVQDMDHENMFWYRQDPGLGLRLIYFSYDVKMKEKGDIPEGYSVSREKKERFSLILESASTNQTSMYLCASNSGINDEQYFGPGTRLTVT.